The 21 T cell receptor beta chains in this list originate from one sample, sequenced in a study of cytomegalovirus exposure and HLA in healthy donors (TCRdb year 2017). Library generation was performed with the immunoSEQ multiplex PCR assay. For the multiplex PCR, a mixture combining 60 forward primers for TCR Vbeta segments and 13 reverse primers for TCR Jbeta segments was used. Imported from immuneACCESS, the table was reduced by TCRdb to in-frame sequences with V and J called. These copies leave out some clones; in studies compared against another copy, an unresolved V gene accounts for under half, and the cause of the remainder is not known. The sample has 60,000 to 85,000 clones on record, roughly 70% of them singletons. Roughly 5.2% of the sample rests with the top ten. Sequenced material: PBMCs. The receptors originated from a man aged 55 to 70 in good health and CMV-seropositive.

This clone was seen a single time. V is TRBV7-6 and J is TRBJ2-5; the match to TRBD1 covers 10 bases. V was clipped by 6 bases and J by 7 bases; unmatched bases: 11. Germline V gene sequence: CDR1 SGHVS, CDR2 FNYEAQ. CDR3 size: 15 residues. CDR3 bases: TGTGCCAGCAGTCCCGGGACAGGGGCTCTCGGGACCCAGTACTTC. It encodes CASSPGTGALGTQYF.

The chain has TRBV11-3 and TRBJ1-1; perhaps TRBD1 as D (5 bases). The CDR3 loop spans 12 amino acids. The V gene lost 5 bases and the J gene lost 4 bases, with 8 bases spanning the gap. From germline, CDR1 is SGHNT and CDR2 YENEEA. CDR3 residues: CASSRGVTEAFF. CDR3 coding DNA: TGTGCCAGCAGCCGGGGGGTCACTGAAGCTTTCTTT.

This chain uses TRBV19 with TRBJ2-2; a possible D gene is TRBD2 (6 bases). The CDR3 consists of 16 residues. Trimming shortened V by 6 bases and J by 9 bases, and 23 bases separated the two germline ends. Germline V gene data show CDR1 as LNHDA and CDR2 as SQIVND (reference sequence). The CDR3 here is CASSRPPGDLGRELFF. CDR3 coding DNA: TGTGCCAGTAGCCGACCCCCGGGAGACCTGGGGCGGGAGCTGTTTTTT.

Only a few counts were recorded for this clone. The chain uses TRBV21-1 and TRBJ2-7; no check of the table's D call, TRBD2, against the DNA was made. TRBV21-1 is a documented pseudogene. The CDR3 is 16 amino acids. The chain's CDR3 is CASSRRVGTEGYEQYF. The CDR3 DNA reads TGTGCCAGCAGCAGAAGAGTCGGGACTGAGGGCTACGAGCAGTACTTC.

In this sample, this clone turned up a few times. The V and J genes are TRBV4-1 and TRBJ2-1, with a weak D call TRBD1 (5 bases). Germline CDR1 MGHRA, CDR2 YSYEKL. V was trimmed by 0 bases and J by 9 bases, leaving 18 bases between them. The CDR3 spans 16 residues. The CDR3 here is CASSQDGATRKTEQFF. The CDR3 DNA reads TGCGCCAGCAGCCAAGATGGGGCTACCCGGAAGACTGAGCAGTTCTTC.

V and J are TRBV10-1 and TRBJ2-7; D perhaps matches TRBD2 (6 bases). In germline, CDR1 is WNHNN, CDR2 SYGVQD (reference sequence). V dropped 0 bases and J dropped 6 bases, with 18 bases sitting between them. The CDR3 runs 16 residues. CDR3 DNA sequence: TGCGCCAGCAGTGAGTCAGGTAGCGTCGGAGCGGGCGAGCAGTACTTC. Translation gives CASSESGSVGAGEQYF.

This chain connects TRBV5-6 to TRBJ1-6, with a tentative D call TRBD1 (6 bases). Trimming removed 2 bases from V and 7 bases from J, with 22 bases in between. Germline CDR1 is SGHDT and CDR2 is YYEEEE. The CDR3 is 18 amino acids. This CDR3 reads CASSFYGQRHNSNSPLHF. As DNA, the CDR3 is TGTGCCAGCAGCTTTTACGGACAGCGGCACAACTCGAATTCACCCCTCCACTTT.

CDR3 residues: CASRQLWSGDNEQFF. Here the CDR3 DNA reads TGTGCCAGCAGGCAACTTTGGAGCGGAGACAATGAGCAGTTCTTC. The V call is TRBV7-8, the J call TRBJ2-1; D is perhaps TRBD2 (5 bases). Germline V gives CDR1 SGHVS, CDR2 FQNEAQ. The CDR3 is 15 amino acids. V lost 6 bases, J lost 5 bases, and 17 bases lay in between.

The chain employs TRBV19 and TRBJ2-3; a weak D match, TRBD2 (5 bases). Between the trimmed V and J ends, which lost 3 bases and 5 bases, there was a span of 12 bases. Germline assignment: CDR1 LNHDA and CDR2 SQIVND (reference sequence). The CDR3 totals 14 residues. CDR3 residues: CASSMGSRLDTQYF. CDR3 sequence (DNA): TGTGCCAGTAGTATGGGGAGTAGGTTAGATACGCAGTATTTT.

This chain uses TRBV19 with TRBJ2-5; TRBD1 matches 10 bases. V lost 4 bases to trimming and J lost 2 bases; unmatched junction nucleotides: 10. The germline gives CDR1 LNHDA, CDR2 SQIVND (reference sequence). This CDR3 region has 17 residues. The CDR3 sequence: CASSRRPGQGPQETQYF. As DNA, the CDR3 is TGTGCCAGTAGTAGAAGACCGGGACAGGGGCCACAAGAGACCCAGTACTTC.

This clone was counted only a few times. The chain uses TRBV13 and TRBJ2-1, with D possibly TRBD1 on 6 matching bases. Germline V lookup: CDR1 PRHDT, CDR2 FYEKMQ (reference sequence). This CDR3 comprises 16 residues. V lost 7 bases, J lost 7 bases, and 23 bases lay in between. CDR3 DNA sequence: TGTGCCAGCACCTCTGGGGGCGGTTCGTTGTGGAATGAGCAGTTCTTC. Protein sequence: CASTSGGGSLWNEQFF.

This clone was detected a few times. The V call is TRBV5-1, the J call TRBJ1-1; possibly TRBD1 for D (6 bases). Germline V gene sequence: CDR1 SGHRS, CDR2 YFSETQ. The CDR3 has 13 residues. Trimming stripped 5 bases from V and 3 bases from J, with 11 bases between. The chain's CDR3 is CASRQKGDTEAFF. CDR3 DNA: TGCGCCAGCAGACAGAAGGGGGACACTGAAGCTTTCTTT.

The rearrangement joins TRBV20-1 to TRBJ2-1; D possibly corresponds to TRBD2 (5 bases). Trimming cost V 1 base and J 14 bases, with 12 bases left between them. The CDR3 is 11 residues long. In germline, CDR1 is DFQATT, CDR2 SNEGSKA (reference sequence). The CDR3 DNA is TGCAGTGCTAGAGGAGAGGGAAAGGAGTTCTTC. Protein product: CSARGEGKEFF.

The chain joins TRBV28 to TRBJ2-5, with 9 bases lining up with TRBD2. The DNA end is more similar to TRBJ2-7, so the J call may be wrong. Germline lookup yields CDR1 MDHEN and CDR2 SYDVKM. The CDR3 contains 14 residues. The CDR3 loop is CASSSPGLAHEQYF. For the CDR3, the DNA is TGTGCCAGCAGTTCCCCGGGACTAGCCCACGAGCAGTACTTC.

The genes are TRBV2 and TRBJ2-3, with 16 bases lining up with TRBD2. This CDR3 has 18 amino acids. Per the germline V gene, CDR1 is SNHLY and CDR2 is FYNNEI. Germline trimming cut 7 bases from V and 4 bases from J; bases unmatched to any gene: 11. Written as DNA, the CDR3 is TGTGCCAGCAAGACGGGACTAGCGGGAGGGCCAAGGGCAGATACGCAGTATTTT. Its protein product is CASKTGLAGGPRADTQYF.

J is TRBJ2-5 and V is TRBV2; maybe TRBD2 (6 bases). Trimming took 6 bases from V and 2 from J, leaving 19 bases between them. Germline-derived CDR1 and CDR2 are SNHLY and FYNNEI. There are 16 residues in the CDR3. In nucleotides, the CDR3 is TGTGCCAGCAGCCGGGACTCTCCGAGCTTACAAGAGACCCAGTACTTC. Encoded protein: CASSRDSPSLQETQYF.

This sequence joins TRBV27 and TRBJ2-7; the match to TRBD1 covers 10 bases. This CDR3 comprises 15 residues. V lost 6 bases to trimming and J lost 3 bases; unmatched junction nucleotides: 8. Germline assignment: CDR1 MNHEY and CDR2 SMNVEV (reference sequence). Here the CDR3 DNA reads TGTGCCAGCAGCGGATGGGACAGGGGAAGCTACGAGCAGTACTTC. Translated: CASSGWDRGSYEQYF.

This CDR3 is CASSPDITYEQYF. CDR3 DNA: TGTGCCAGCAGCCCGGACATCACCTACGAGCAGTACTTC. The chain recombines TRBV6-6 with TRBJ2-7; possibly TRBD1 for D (5 bases). Germline CDR1 is MNHNY and CDR2 is SVGAGI (reference sequence). Trimming left V 6 bases short and J 2 bases short, with 11 bases between. CDR3 length: 13 amino acids.

The chain recombines TRBV4-1 with TRBJ1-1, with D maybe TRBD1 (6 bases). The CDR3 sequence is 14 residues long. V lost 4 bases and J lost 3, with 12 bases in between. Germline V gene sequence: CDR1 MGHRA, CDR2 YSYEKL. The chain's CDR3 is CASSRKQGDTEAFF. CDR3 in DNA: TGCGCCAGCAGCCGGAAACAGGGAGACACTGAAGCTTTCTTT.

The chain joins TRBV6-5 to TRBJ1-1, with D hard to call. This CDR3 region has 13 residues. Germline CDR1 reads MNHEY; CDR2 reads SVGAGI. Deletions cut 4 bases from V and 1 base from J, with 7 bases between. The CDR3 sequence is CASSLSQNTEAFF. In DNA, the CDR3 is TGTGCCAGCAGTTTATCACAGAACACTGAAGCTTTCTTT.

This chain links TRBV7-6 with TRBJ2-3; 9 bases map to TRBD1. Trimming removed 3 bases from V and 2 bases from J; junction bases left unmatched: 6. This CDR3 comprises 16 residues. CDR1 and CDR2 from the germline V gene are SGHVS and FNYEAQ. CDR3 DNA: TGTGCCAGCAGCTTCCAACGACAGGGGGTCACAGATACGCAGTATTTT. Translated, it gives CASSFQRQGVTDTQYF.